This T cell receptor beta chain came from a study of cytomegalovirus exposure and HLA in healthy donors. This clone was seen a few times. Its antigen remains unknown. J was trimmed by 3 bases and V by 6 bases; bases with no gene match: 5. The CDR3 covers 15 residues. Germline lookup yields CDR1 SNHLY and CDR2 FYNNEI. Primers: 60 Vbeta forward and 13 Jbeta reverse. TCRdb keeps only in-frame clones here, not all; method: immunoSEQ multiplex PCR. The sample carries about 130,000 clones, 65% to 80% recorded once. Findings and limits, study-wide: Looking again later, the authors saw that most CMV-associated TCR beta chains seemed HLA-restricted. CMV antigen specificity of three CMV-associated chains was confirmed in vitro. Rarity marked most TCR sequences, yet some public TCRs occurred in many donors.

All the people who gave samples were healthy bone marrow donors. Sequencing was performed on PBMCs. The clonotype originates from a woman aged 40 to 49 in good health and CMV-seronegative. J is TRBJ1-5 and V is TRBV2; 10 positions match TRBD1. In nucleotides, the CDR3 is TGTGCCAGCAGCGATGGGACAGGGGTCAATCAGCCCCAGCATTTT. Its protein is CASSDGTGVNQPQHF.